This T cell receptor (beta chain) was sequenced during a study of T cells in Graves' hyperthyroidism and ophthalmopathy. Study-level results: Ophthalmopathy stood apart from stable hyperthyroidism in a 13 V-J model. Blood also showed most of the thyroid clonotypes that were expanded above 0.001.

TCR beta CDR3 sequences were amplified from RNA transcripts. The primer set for the first-round RT-PCR of the TCR CDR3 was HTBI. One entry per CDR3 protein, called by TCRdb with MiXCR from the multiplex PCR reads. The sample includes roughly 420,000 distinct CDR3 sequences, roughly 14% of them seen just once. This clonotype has at least ten counts. Its antigen is as yet unknown. The CDR3 contains 16 residues. CDR1 and CDR2 from the germline V gene are SGHTA and FQGNSA. The V and J ends lost 5 bases and 3 bases, in that order; junction bases with no gene match: 6. Hyperthyroidism was newly diagnosed in patients aged 18 to 65 (duration under 2 months). Researchers barred patients who had uncontrolled infection, other autoimmune disease, pregnancy or lactation.

The material sequenced was blood. The TCR originated in a young woman with Graves' hyperthyroidism. This chain links TRBV7-2 with TRBJ1-5; 11 nucleotides agree with TRBD1. This CDR3 is CASSVGTGGTNQPQHF. Written as DNA, the CDR3 is TGTGCCAGCAGCGTCGGGACAGGGGGTACCAATCAGCCCCAGCATTTT.